Presented here are 24 T cell receptor beta chains from one specimen sequenced in a study of CD8+ T cells in alopecia areata. Investigators isolated RNA and reverse transcribed it into cDNA to act as the sequencing template. The table came from immunoSEQ multiplex PCR; TCRdb's copy has only in-frame clones and leaves some out. Sampling found around 20,000 clones, none seen once. Cells pooled from cutaneous lymph nodes were sorted on CD4, CD8alpha, NKG2D, NKG2ACE and other markers. The sample was CD8+ T cells sorted from a lymph node. The receptors stem from a C3H/HeJ mouse with alopecia areata. The MHC haplotype of this mouse line is H2-k.

This clone was seen ten or more times. The genes are named according to mouse. The CDR3 spells CTCSAVRDRGDTQYF. The sequenced CDR3 bases are TGCACCTGCAGTGCAGTCCGGGACAGGGGTGAC. This chain joins TRBV1 and TRBJ2-5, with TRBD1 identical over 10 bases. The read comes to an end 4 residues before the CDR3 does, leaving the germline J gene to fill in the end. CDR1 and CDR2 (germline): NSQYPW, LRSPGD (reference sequence). The CDR3 spans 15 residues.

Worth noting for this clone: The gene names given are mouse names. The CDR3 is cut off 4 residues early in the read; its end comes from the germline J gene. The rearrangement joins TRBV5 to TRBJ1-4; TRBD1 matches at 10 bases. V was clipped by 3 bases and J by 5 bases; unmatched bases: 3. The V gene's germline CDR1 is LGHNA and CDR2 YNLKQL (reference sequence). The CDR3 contains 15 residues. CDR3 amino acids: CASSHRDRGNERLFF. The DNA read from the CDR3 is TGTGCCAGCAGCCACCGGGACAGGGGTAACGAA.

This clone appeared many times. All gene names here are mouse names. Read coverage stops 4 residues before the CDR3 terminus; the germline J gene supplies the remainder. The rearrangement links TRBV1 to TRBJ1-1; 7 nucleotides align to TRBD1. The CDR3 runs to 15 residues. Germline V CDR1 and CDR2: NSQYPW, LRSPGD (reference sequence). Trimming at V came to 4 bases and at J to 0 bases, leaving 5 bases not matched to a gene. Partial CDR3 DNA: TGCACCTGCAGTGAGGGACAGCGTGCAAACACA. This translates into CTCSEGQRANT. The whole CDR3 reads CTCSEGQRANTEVFF.

This clone was seen a few times. Gene labels here are mouse ones. The CDR3 end is not reached by the read, which stops 4 residues before it; the germline J gene fills it in. The chain employs TRBV5 and TRBJ2-1, with 7 bases matching TRBD2. Germline loops: CDR1 LGHNA, CDR2 YNLKQL (reference sequence). CDR3 size: 14 residues. Trimming at V came to 4 bases and at J to 6 bases, leaving 6 bases not matched to a gene. CDR3 in amino acids: CASSPRLGGAEQFF. Partial CDR3 DNA: TGTGCCAGCAGCCCCCGACTGGGCGGTGCT.

This clone has a count of ten or more. Genes and germline come from the mouse. The read comes to an end 4 residues before the CDR3 does, leaving the germline J gene to fill in the end. The rearrangement joins TRBV13-3 to TRBJ2-7; TRBD2 aligns across 7 bases. The CDR3 spans 16 residues. Germline CDR1 is NNHDY and CDR2 is SYVADS. Trimming took 6 bases from V and 0 from J; bases not matched to a gene: 12. CDR3 bases read: TGTGCCAGCACCTCGTACTGGGGCCTGAGCTCCTAT. This translates into CASTSYWGLSSY. The CDR3 as a whole reads CASTSYWGLSSYEQYF.

This clone was seen more than once but under ten times. Genes and germline come from the mouse. The CDR3 end falls 4 residues outside the read, so it is completed with the germline J gene. The chain joins TRBV19 to TRBJ2-1; TRBD1 might be the D (5 bases). The CDR3 is made up of 14 amino acids. Trimming pared 4 bases from V and 1 base from J, leaving 9 bases between. Germline V gene data show CDR1 as FNHDT and CDR2 as SITEND (reference sequence). CDR3 amino acids: CASSLDRNYAEQFF. The covered CDR3 bases are TGTGCCAGCAGTCTTGACAGAAACTATGCT.

This clone has a handful of counts. Germline and genes: mouse. The CDR3 end falls 4 residues outside the read, so it is completed with the germline J gene. The chain is built from TRBV16 and TRBJ2-5; TRBD1 matches at 12 bases. Germline V gives CDR1 SGHSA, CDR2 FRNQAP. This CDR3 contains 17 residues. Trimming took 4 bases from V and 2 from J; bases not matched to a gene: 7. CDR3 region: CASSSGTGGAGQDTQYF. The CDR3 DNA, read in part, is TGTGCAAGCAGCTCCGGGACAGGGGGCGCAGGCCAAGAC.

With respect to this clone: Mouse gene names apply. The read gets to within 4 residues of the CDR3 end, and the germline J gene fills in the rest. V gene TRBV16 combines with J gene TRBJ2-7, with 9 bases aligning to TRBD1. The CDR3 consists of 14 residues. Germline loops: CDR1 SGHSA, CDR2 FRNQAP. The CDR3 is CASSLSGTGNEQYF. The covered CDR3 bases are TGTGCAAGCAGCTTATCCGGGACAGGGAAT.

This clone was recorded many times. The gene names here belong to mouse. The CDR3 end is not reached by the read, which stops 4 residues before it; the germline J gene fills it in. The V gene is TRBV13-3, the J gene TRBJ2-3; D is unclear. The CDR3 spans 13 residues. Trimming removed 0 bases from V and 3 bases from J, with 5 bases in between. Germline CDR1 is NNHDY and CDR2 is SYVADS. The CDR3 region is CASSDGRAETLYF. The sequenced part of the CDR3 DNA is TGTGCCAGCAGTGATGGTAGGGCAGAA.

Comment on this clone: Gene names are the mouse ones. The CDR3 end lies 4 residues beyond the end of the read and is filled in from the germline J gene. This sequence joins TRBV16 and TRBJ2-5; 7 nucleotides match TRBD1. CDR1 and CDR2 from the germline V gene are SGHSA and FRNQAP. There are 15 residues in the CDR3. V lost 4 bases and J lost 0; bases outside the gene matches: 4. The CDR3 is CASSSSGQNQDTQYF. The sequenced part of the CDR3 DNA is TGTGCAAGCAGCTCCTCGGGACAGAACCAAGAC.

A few counts support this clone. The gene symbols are mouse symbols. CDR3 DNA (partial): TGTGCCAGCAGTAACAGGGAAGAC. It encodes CASSNRED. The CDR3 in full is CASSNREDTQYF. The chain uses TRBV19 and TRBJ2-5, with D maybe TRBD1 (6 bases). Read coverage stops 4 residues before the CDR3 terminus; the germline J gene supplies the remainder. The CDR3 loop spans 12 amino acids. CDR1 FNHDT and CDR2 SITEND come from the germline V gene (reference sequence).

Notes on this clone: Any gene name here is a mouse gene name. The sequenced CDR3 bases are TGTGCCAGCGGTGAAGGGGGTGGGGGGGTCCAAGAC. It encodes CASGEGGGGVQD. The full CDR3 protein reads CASGEGGGGVQDTQYF. This chain joins TRBV13-2 and TRBJ2-5; 8 positions match TRBD2. Coverage ceases 4 residues before the CDR3 finishes, and the germline J gene fills in the end. The CDR3 sequence is 16 residues long. CDR1 and CDR2 (germline): NNHNN, SYGAGS (reference sequence). Trimming took 2 bases from V and 2 from J; bases not matched to a gene: 7.

To note about this clone: The protein here is the DNA translation, as the TCRdb protein differs from it at residue 12. The gene names here belong to mouse. With the read ending 3 residues before the CDR3 end, the germline J gene is used to fill in that end. The chain employs TRBV14 and TRBJ1-3; TRBD1 matches at 7 bases. The V segment lost 4 bases and the J segment 0 bases; nucleotides outside the gene matches: 4. The CDR3 loop spans 15 amino acids. Germline-derived CDR1 and CDR2 are SGHDT and FRDEAV. The CDR3 sequence is CASSPGQFSGNTLYF. Incomplete CDR3 DNA: TGTGCCAGCAGTCCGGGACAGTTTTCTGGAAATACG.

Concerning this clone: The listed genes are named as in mouse. The observed sequence ends 4 residues before the CDR3 terminus, with the missing tail filled in from the germline J gene. The J gene is TRBJ2-7, the V gene TRBV13-3; 7 nucleotides match TRBD2. Germline-derived CDR1 and CDR2 are NNHDY and SYVADS. The CDR3 loop spans 14 amino acids. The CDR3 reads CASSDNWGSYEQYF. The DNA read from the CDR3 is TGTGCCAGCAGTGATAACTGGGGCTCTTAT.

This clone was counted only a few times. Genes and germline come from the mouse. The sequence runs out 4 residues before the end of the CDR3; the remainder is reconstructed from the germline J gene. V usage is TRBV13-1 and J usage is TRBJ2-4; D is unclear. The germline V and J ends were trimmed by 5 bases and 0 bases, with 4 bases remaining between them. The CDR3 loop spans 12 amino acids. The germline V gene has CDR1 NSHNY and CDR2 SYGAGN. The CDR3 spells CASSTSQNTLYF. The CDR3 DNA, read in part, is TGTGCCAGCAGCACTAGTCAAAAC.

Only a few counts were recorded for this clone. At residue 9, the TCRdb protein departs from the DNA translation, so the protein shown here was derived from the DNA itself. Gene names denote mouse genes. The sequenced fragment ends 3 residues before the CDR3 boundary, so the rest is inferred from the germline J gene. J is TRBJ1-3 and V is TRBV13-3; D is unclear. Germline values: CDR1 NNHDY, CDR2 SYVADS. The CDR3 length is 12 residues. CDR3 protein: CASRHSANTLYF. Incomplete CDR3 DNA: TGTGCCAGCCGCCATTCTGCAAATACG.

In the case of this clone: Germline and genes here are mouse. The read ends 4 residues shy of where the CDR3 ends; the end is completed using the germline J gene. The chain joins TRBV16 to TRBJ2-1; D possibly corresponds to TRBD1 (5 bases). Trimming took off 5 bases at V and 2 bases at J, with 10 bases between the two ends. CDR1 is SGHSA, CDR2 FRNQAP, per germline. The CDR3 contains 14 residues. CDR3 DNA (partial): TGTGCAAGCAGCCCCGAGACAGACTATGCT. This gives the protein CASSPETDYA. Given in full, the CDR3 is CASSPETDYAEQFF.

To note about this clone: Gene names refer to mouse genes. The read is 4 residues too short to cover the CDR3 end, so that end is filled in from the germline J gene. The chain has TRBV1 and TRBJ1-2, with no clear D. V lost 3 bases, J lost 0 bases, and 8 bases lay in between. The CDR3 extends over 14 amino acids. CDR1 is NSQYPW and CDR2 is LRSPGD in the germline V gene (reference sequence). The CDR3 region is CTCSAGVANSDYTF. The covered CDR3 bases are TGCACCTGCAGTGCTGGGGTGGCAAACTCC.

Regarding this clone: Gene names and germline match the mouse. The missing CDR3 end, 4 residues past where the read stops, is filled in from the germline J gene. The chain links TRBV1 to TRBJ2-1; 7 nucleotides align to TRBD1. The CDR3 consists of 14 residues. With 3 bases clipped from V and 5 bases from J, the junction kept 4 bases outside the gene matches. Germline lookup yields CDR1 NSQYPW and CDR2 LRSPGD (reference sequence). CDR3 DNA, as far as it was read: TGCACCTGCAGTGCGGCCCAGGGGGATGCT. It yields the protein CTCSAAQGDA. The complete CDR3 protein is CTCSAAQGDAEQFF.

Of note for this clone: Genes and germline are mouse. The read falls 4 residues short of the CDR3 end, and the missing part is taken from the germline J gene. V is TRBV13-2 and J is TRBJ1-1; tentative D call: TRBD1 (6 bases). This CDR3 has 13 residues. The germline V gene has CDR1 NNHNN and CDR2 SYGAGS (reference sequence). V gave up 3 bases and J gave up 1 base, with 7 bases separating them. The DNA read from the CDR3 is TGTGCCAGCGGTGGGACAGAAAACACA. Its protein product is CASGGTENT. The whole CDR3 protein reads CASGGTENTEVFF.

This clone was picked up many times. The genes and germline here are from mouse. The read comes to an end 4 residues before the CDR3 does, leaving the germline J gene to fill in the end. The chain joins TRBV1 to TRBJ2-5; D gene ambiguous. CDR3 length: 14 residues. Trimming stripped 1 base from V and 2 bases from J, with 7 bases between. Germline-derived CDR1 and CDR2 are NSQYPW and LRSPGD (reference sequence). The CDR3 loop reads CTCSAAPSQDTQYF. The sequenced CDR3 bases are TGCACCTGCAGTGCAGCCCCCAGCCAAGAC.

In the case of this clone: Gene names refer to mouse genes. The CDR3 extends 4 residues past the end of the read, so its final part is completed from the germline J gene. V and J are TRBV13-3 and TRBJ2-1; tentative D call: TRBD1 (6 bases). V was clipped by 3 bases and J by 2 bases, with 15 bases between them. The CDR3 consists of 16 residues. CDR1 is NNHDY and CDR2 is SYVADS in the germline V gene. Incomplete CDR3 DNA: TGTGCCAGCAGTGTCGAGGGGGTAGTAGACTATGCT. This encodes CASSVEGVVDYA. The full CDR3 reads CASSVEGVVDYAEQFF.

The table lists this clone with many counts. Genes and germline come from the mouse. The missing CDR3 end, 4 residues past where the read stops, is filled in from the germline J gene. The chain links TRBV13-3 to TRBJ2-5; maybe TRBD1 (6 bases). Germline V CDR1 and CDR2: NNHDY, SYVADS. V was pared by 2 bases and J by 2 bases, with 6 bases between. This CDR3 is 13 amino acids long. CDR3 DNA (partial): TGTGCCAGCAGTGAAGGGGGCCAAGAC. This translates into CASSEGGQD. The CDR3 reads in full as CASSEGGQDTQYF.

In this sample, this clone turned up many times. Mouse names are used for the genes. The DNA ends 4 residues before the CDR3 does, and the rest of the CDR3 is filled in from the germline J gene. The rearrangement uses TRBV19 and TRBJ2-7, with 8 bases that match TRBD2. Germline CDR1 FNHDT, CDR2 SITEND (reference sequence). This CDR3 region has 12 residues. CDR3 amino acids: CASSPGGYEQYF. CDR3 DNA (partial): TGTGCCAGCAGTCCTGGGGGGTAT. Combining the CDR3 with reference TRBV19 and TRBJ2-7 gives the whole variable domain GGIITQTPKFLIGQEGQKLTLKCQQNFNHDTMYWYRQDSGKGLRLIYYSITENDLQKGDLSEGYDASREKKSSFSLTVTSAQKNEMAVFLCASSPGGYEQYFGPGTRLTVL.